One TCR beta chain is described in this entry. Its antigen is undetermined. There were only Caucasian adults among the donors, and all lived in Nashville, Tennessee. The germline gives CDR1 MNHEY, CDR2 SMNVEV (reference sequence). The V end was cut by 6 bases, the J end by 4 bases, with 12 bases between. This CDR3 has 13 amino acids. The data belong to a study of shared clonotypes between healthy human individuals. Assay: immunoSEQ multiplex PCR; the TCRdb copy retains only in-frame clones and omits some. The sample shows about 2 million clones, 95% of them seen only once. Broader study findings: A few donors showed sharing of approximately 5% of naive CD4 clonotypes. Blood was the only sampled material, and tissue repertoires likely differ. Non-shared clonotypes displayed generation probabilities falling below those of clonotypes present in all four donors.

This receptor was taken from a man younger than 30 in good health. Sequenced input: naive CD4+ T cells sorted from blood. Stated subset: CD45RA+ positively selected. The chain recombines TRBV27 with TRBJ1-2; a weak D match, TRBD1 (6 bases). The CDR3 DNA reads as TGTGCCAGCAGACAGGGACCTCTCTATGGCTACACCTTC. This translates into CASRQGPLYGYTF.